The present T cell receptor (beta chain) was sequenced within a study of spatial heterogeneity in lung cancer. The study, taken as a whole, reports: Compared with follow-up, resection was when ubiquitous expanded tumor TCRs appeared in blood more.

CDR3 length equals 16 residues. The germline V gene has CDR1 SGHTA and CDR2 FQGNSA. Trimming stripped 3 bases from V and 0 bases from J, with 11 bases between. Time point described: sample taken at primary tumor resection. Material for sequencing was whole RNA from tumor, nontumor lung or frozen PBMC, left unsorted. This clonotype was picked up many times. As yet, its antigen is unknown. In TCRdb, the 5' RACE reads were re-called with MiXCR into one record per CDR3 protein. The sample has over 90,000 distinct CDR3 sequences, approximately 8.5% seen once. The starting material was PBMCs, obtained at surgery. The V gene is TRBV7-2, the J gene TRBJ2-2; no definite D call. This TCR derives from a male donor with early-stage non-small cell lung cancer. The chain's CDR3 is CASSLSRLANTGELFF. For the CDR3, the DNA is TGTGCCAGCAGCTTGAGCAGACTCGCGAACACCGGGGAGCTGTTTTTT.